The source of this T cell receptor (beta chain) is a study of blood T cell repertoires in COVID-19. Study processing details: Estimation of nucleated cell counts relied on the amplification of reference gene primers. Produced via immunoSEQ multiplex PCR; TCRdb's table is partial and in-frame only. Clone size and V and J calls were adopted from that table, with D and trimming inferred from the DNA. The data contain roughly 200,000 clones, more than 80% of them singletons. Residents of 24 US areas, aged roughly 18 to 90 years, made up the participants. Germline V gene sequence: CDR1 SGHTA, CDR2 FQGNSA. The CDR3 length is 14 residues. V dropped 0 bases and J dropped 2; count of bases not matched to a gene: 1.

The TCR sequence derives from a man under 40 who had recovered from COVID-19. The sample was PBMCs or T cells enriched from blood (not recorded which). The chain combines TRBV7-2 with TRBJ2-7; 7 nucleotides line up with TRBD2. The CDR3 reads CASSLAGGAYEQYF. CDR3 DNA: TGTGCCAGCAGCTTAGCGGGGGGGGCCTACGAGCAGTACTTC.